This T cell receptor (beta chain) originates from a study of cytomegalovirus exposure and HLA in healthy donors. PCR amplification relied on 60 Vbeta primers (plus 13 Jbeta primers). Sequenced by immunoSEQ multiplex PCR; TCRdb stores in-frame clones only, minus some. Of roughly 120,000 clones listed, 86% are singletons. In regard to this clone: No antigen is known for it.

In germline, CDR1 is SGHRS, CDR2 YFSETQ. This CDR3 spans 17 amino acids. V was pared by 0 bases and J by 4 bases, with 11 bases of the junction left unmatched. Study findings and constraints: The authors enumerated roughly 180 TCR beta chains as linked to cytomegalovirus. Cytomegalovirus status was reportedly diagnosed by the classifier with high specificity and sensitivity.

The TCR comes from a man aged 40-55 years in good health and CMV-seronegative. The rearrangement links TRBV5-1 to TRBJ2-5; 8 bases are a match to TRBD1. The sample taken for sequencing was PBMCs. The CDR3 sequence is CASSLGGAGGGRETQYF. The CDR3 DNA is TGCGCCAGCAGCTTGGGTGGGGCAGGGGGCGGCCGAGAGACCCAGTACTTC.